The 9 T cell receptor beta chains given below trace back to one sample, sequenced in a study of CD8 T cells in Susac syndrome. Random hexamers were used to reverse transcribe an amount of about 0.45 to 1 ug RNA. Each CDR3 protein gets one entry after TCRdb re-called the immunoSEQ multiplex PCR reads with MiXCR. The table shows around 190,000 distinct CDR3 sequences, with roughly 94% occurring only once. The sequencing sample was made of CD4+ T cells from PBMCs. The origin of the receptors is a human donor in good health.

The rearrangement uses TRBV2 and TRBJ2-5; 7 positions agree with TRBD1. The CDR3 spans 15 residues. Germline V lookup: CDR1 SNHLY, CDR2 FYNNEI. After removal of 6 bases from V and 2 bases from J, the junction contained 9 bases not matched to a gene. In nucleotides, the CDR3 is TGTGCCAGCAGCCTTCTTGGGGGACAGCAAGAGACCCAGTACTTC. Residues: CASSLLGGQQETQYF.

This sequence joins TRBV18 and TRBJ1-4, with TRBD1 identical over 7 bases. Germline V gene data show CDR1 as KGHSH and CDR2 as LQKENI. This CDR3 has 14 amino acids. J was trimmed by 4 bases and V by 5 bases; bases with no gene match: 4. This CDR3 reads CASSSGQDNEKLFF. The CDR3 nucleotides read TGTGCCAGCTCATCAGGACAGGATAATGAAAAACTGTTTTTT.

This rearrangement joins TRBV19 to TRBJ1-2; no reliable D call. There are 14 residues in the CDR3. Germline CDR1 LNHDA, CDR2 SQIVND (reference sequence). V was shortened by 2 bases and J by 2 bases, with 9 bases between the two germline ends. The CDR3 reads CASSIQIRNYGYTF. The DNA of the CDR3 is TGTGCCAGTAGTATACAGATCCGAAACTATGGCTACACCTTC.

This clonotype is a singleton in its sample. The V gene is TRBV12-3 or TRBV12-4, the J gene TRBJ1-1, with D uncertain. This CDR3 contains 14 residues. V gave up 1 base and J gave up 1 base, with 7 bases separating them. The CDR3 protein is CASSLEWGNTEAFF. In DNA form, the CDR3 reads TGTGCCAGCAGTTTAGAATGGGGGAACACTGAAGCTTTCTTT.

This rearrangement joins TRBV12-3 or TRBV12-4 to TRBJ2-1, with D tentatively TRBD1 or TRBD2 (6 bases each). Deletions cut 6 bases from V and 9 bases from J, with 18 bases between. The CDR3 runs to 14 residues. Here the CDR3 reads CASSHPWGAGEQFF. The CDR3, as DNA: TGTGCCAGCAGCCACCCGTGGGGGGCCGGTGAGCAGTTCTTC.

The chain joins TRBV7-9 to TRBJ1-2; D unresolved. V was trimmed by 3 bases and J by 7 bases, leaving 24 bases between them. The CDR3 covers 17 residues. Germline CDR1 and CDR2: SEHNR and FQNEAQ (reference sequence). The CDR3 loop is CASSFIRASQRFGGYTF. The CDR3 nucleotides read TGTGCCAGCAGCTTCATTAGGGCCTCACAGAGGTTTGGTGGCTACACCTTC. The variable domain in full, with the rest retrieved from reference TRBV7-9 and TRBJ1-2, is DTGVSQNPRHKITKRGQNVTFRCDPISEHNRLYWYRQTLGQGPEFLTYFQNEAQLEKSRLLSDRFSAERPKGSFSTLEIQRTEQGDSAMYLCASSFIRASQRFGGYTFGSGTRLTVV.

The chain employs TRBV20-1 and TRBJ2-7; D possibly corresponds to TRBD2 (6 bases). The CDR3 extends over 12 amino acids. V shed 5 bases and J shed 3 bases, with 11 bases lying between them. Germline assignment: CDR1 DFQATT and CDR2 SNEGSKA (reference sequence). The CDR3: CSAYGTGYEQYF. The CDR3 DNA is TGCAGTGCTTACGGGACTGGCTACGAGCAGTACTTC.

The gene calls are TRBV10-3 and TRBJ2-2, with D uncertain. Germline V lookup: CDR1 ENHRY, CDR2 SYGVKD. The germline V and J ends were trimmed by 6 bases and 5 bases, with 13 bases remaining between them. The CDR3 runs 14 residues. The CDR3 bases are TGTGCCATCAGACCTGGTGTCAGTACCGGGGAGCTGTTTTTT. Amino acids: CAIRPGVSTGELFF.

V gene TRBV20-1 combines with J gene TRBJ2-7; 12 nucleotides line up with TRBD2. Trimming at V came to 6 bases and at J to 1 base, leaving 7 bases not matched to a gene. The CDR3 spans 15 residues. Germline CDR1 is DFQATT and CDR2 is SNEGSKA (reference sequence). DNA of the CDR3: TGCAGTGCGTTACTAGCGGGAGGCCCGTCCTACGAGCAGTACTTC. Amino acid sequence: CSALLAGGPSYEQYF.